This T cell receptor beta chain was documented in a study of shared clonotypes between healthy human individuals (dated by TCRdb to 2020 to 2021). Background on the whole study: A couple of women and three men aged 18 to 49 years were included in the cohort. For each donor, CD4 naive and CD4 memory were each run on three plates, CD8 naive on two plates, and CD8 memory on one plate. The study deeply sequenced blood TCR repertoires of five healthy adults to estimate repertoire size and the extent of clonotype sharing between individuals. To increase sequencing depth and limit assay-specific biases, different laboratories used diverse techniques to prepare libraries and sequence TCR repertoires. Per donor, leukapheresis produced somewhere between about 0.9 and 9 billion PBMCs.

The CDR3 numbers 16 residues from cysteine through phenylalanine. This entry keeps only the CDR3 DNA: 48 bases, framed from base 1. In the germline V gene (reference sequence), CDR1 corresponds to SEHNR and CDR2 to FQNEAQ. The V and J ends are trimmed by 3 bases and 5 bases, leaving 17 bases between them. CD8 naive samples were obtained by positive selection for CCR7 among CD45RO-negative cells, yielding a CD45RA+CCR7+ population from which TemRA cells were excluded. The donors were healthy, HIV-negative adults with no recently reported acute infections or vaccinations. Every donor was a Caucasian adult residing in Nashville, Tennessee, USA. Blood was collected by leukapheresis, and PBMCs were isolated by Ficoll-Histopaque density gradient centrifugation and then cryopreserved in liquid nitrogen vapor phase. Purity and quantity of every magnetically sorted T cell population were checked by analytical flow cytometry. Each sorted fraction had its genomic DNA isolated and then quantified by UV absorbance on a Nanodrop 2000c.

Study-level results and caveats: Incomplete sequencing was indicated by rarefaction of sorted-subset datasets, despite the large sequencing depth. Compared with non-shared clonotypes, clonotypes shared by all four sorted-subset donors had higher generation probabilities. Because the study included a small number of donors, the genetic and exposure-history diversity represented was limited. Only blood was sampled, and tissue TCR repertoires likely differ from those in blood. Naive subsets generally had larger estimated clonotype richness than memory subsets did. Across a few donors, 4.5% to 6.5% of naive CD4, roughly 3.4% of naive CD8, about 2.3% of memory CD4, and roughly 0.41% of memory CD8 clonotypes were shared. Pairwise subsampling indicated that sequencing depth was expected to affect the degree of clonotype sharing among donors.

Using the deep immunoSEQ assay, multiplex PCR amplified TCR CDR3 regions from genomic DNA. Genomic DNA extracted from each cell subset was distributed evenly over all wells of several immunoSEQ 96-well plates, and each plate served as one replicate. Each replicate PCR for sorted subsets received roughly 0.2 ug genomic DNA, equal to 28,000 or so T cell genomes. Purified libraries were measured with a Qubit 3.0 fluorometer, size-checked on a Bioanalyzer 2100, and measured again with the KAPA Library Quantification kit. Every immunoSEQ 96-well plate was sequenced on a dedicated single-read 150-cycle Illumina NextSeq 550 flow cell. As for how the authors treated the data: Because only junctional sequences without quality scores were contained in the immunoSEQ output, filtering matching that applied to full-length reads could not be performed. To assign V/J genes and CDR3, sequences were annotated against IMGT germline references using PyIR, a Python wrapper for IgBLAST v1.9. Reads were filtered out if the reads had weak V/J assignments (E-value above 1e-6), no CDR3, stop codons, out-of-frame junctions, or ambiguous translated residues. A V3J clonotype was defined by an identical inferred V gene, J gene, and CDR3 amino acid sequence. Percentage overlap between repertoires was computed as shared unique clonotypes divided by the size of the smaller repertoire. Richness of each repertoire was evaluated using RTK rarefaction, the Chao1 estimator, and Recon v2.1 estimates of unobserved clonotypes. For all TCRbeta clonotypes obtained by the gDNA method from a few donors, generation probabilities were computed with OLGA. TCRdb obtained this table from immuneACCESS and retained in-frame rearrangements with V and J assigned. These tables miss some clones; where compared with another copy, unresolved V genes account for less than half of the shortfall, and the remainder is unexplained. The DNA was the basis for D and trimming; V, J and clone size are from that table. The sample data list approximately 840,000 clones, and roughly 96% of these were observed just once. The leading ten clones occupy over 0.2% of the sample.

Note on this clone: Its antigen remains undetermined. Base quality data are lacking; no much larger clone is found one base away.

This receptor was obtained from a man aged 25 to 45 in good health. The sequenced sample consisted of naive CD8+ T cells sorted from blood. What this sample's cell subset or site label stands for: CD45RA+CCR7+. The chain was built from TRBV7-9 and TRBJ2-1; the D gene is possibly TRBD2, with 7 bases matching. The CDR3 reads as follows: CASSFPRGASDNEQFF. The DNA is TGTGCCAGCAGCTTCCCCCGGGGGGCCTCTGACAATGAGCAGTTCTTC.